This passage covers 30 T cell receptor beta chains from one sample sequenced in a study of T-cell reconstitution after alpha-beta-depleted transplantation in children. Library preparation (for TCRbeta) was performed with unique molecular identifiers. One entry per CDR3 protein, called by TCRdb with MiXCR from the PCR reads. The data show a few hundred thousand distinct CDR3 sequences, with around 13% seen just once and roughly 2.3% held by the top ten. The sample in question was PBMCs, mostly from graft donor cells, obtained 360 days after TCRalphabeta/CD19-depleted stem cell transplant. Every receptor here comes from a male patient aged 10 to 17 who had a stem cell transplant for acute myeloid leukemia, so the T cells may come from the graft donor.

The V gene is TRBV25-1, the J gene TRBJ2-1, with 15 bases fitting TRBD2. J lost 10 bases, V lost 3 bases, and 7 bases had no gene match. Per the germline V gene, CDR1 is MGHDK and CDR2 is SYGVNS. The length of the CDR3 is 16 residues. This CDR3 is CASSDRGLAGGLEQFF. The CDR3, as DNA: TGTGCCAGCAGTGACAGGGGACTAGCGGGAGGTTTGGAGCAGTTCTTC.

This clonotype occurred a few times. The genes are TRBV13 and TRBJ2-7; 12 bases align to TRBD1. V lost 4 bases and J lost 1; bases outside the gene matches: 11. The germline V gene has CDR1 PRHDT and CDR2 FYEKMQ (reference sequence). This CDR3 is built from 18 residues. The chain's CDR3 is CASSSPGQGAKMSYEQYF. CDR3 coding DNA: TGTGCCAGCAGCTCTCCGGGACAGGGGGCGAAGATGTCCTACGAGCAGTACTTC.

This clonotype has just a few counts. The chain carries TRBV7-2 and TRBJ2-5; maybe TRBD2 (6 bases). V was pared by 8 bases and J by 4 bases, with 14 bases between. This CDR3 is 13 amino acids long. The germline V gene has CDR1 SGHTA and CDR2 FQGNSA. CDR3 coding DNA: TGTGCCAGCTCCGTGGGGGGAGGAGAGACCCAGTACTTC. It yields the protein CASSVGGGETQYF.

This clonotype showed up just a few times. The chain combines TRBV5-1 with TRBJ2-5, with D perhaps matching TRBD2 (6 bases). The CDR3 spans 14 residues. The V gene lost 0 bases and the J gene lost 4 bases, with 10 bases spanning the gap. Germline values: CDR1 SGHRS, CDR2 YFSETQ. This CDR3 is CASSLEGAGETQYF. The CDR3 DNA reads TGCGCCAGCAGCTTGGAGGGAGCGGGAGAGACCCAGTACTTC.

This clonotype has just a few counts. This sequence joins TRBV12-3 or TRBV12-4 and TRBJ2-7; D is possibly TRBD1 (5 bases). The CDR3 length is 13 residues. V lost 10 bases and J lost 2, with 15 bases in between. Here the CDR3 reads CATAPDTTYEQYF. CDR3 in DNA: TGTGCCACCGCCCCGGACACTACCTACGAGCAGTACTTC.

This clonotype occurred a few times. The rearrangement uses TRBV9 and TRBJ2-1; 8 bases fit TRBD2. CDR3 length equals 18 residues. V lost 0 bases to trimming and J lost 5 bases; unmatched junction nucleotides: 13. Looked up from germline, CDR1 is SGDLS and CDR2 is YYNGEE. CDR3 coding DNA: TGTGCCAGCAGCGTAGCGCCGGGGGACGGGAGGGTAAACAATGAGCAGTTCTTC. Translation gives CASSVAPGDGRVNNEQFF.

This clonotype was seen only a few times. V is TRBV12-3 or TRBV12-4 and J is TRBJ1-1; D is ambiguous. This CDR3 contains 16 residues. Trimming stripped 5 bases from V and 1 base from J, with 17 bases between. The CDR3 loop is CASSALGRHGNTEAFF. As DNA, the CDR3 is TGTGCCAGCAGTGCATTGGGGAGGCACGGGAACACTGAAGCTTTCTTT.

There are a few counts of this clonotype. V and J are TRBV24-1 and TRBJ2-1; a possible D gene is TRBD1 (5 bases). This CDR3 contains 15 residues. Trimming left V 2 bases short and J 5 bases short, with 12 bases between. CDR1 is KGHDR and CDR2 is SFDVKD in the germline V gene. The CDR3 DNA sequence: TGTGCCACCAGTGATTACAGGTGGCCGGACAATGAGCAGTTCTTC. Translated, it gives CATSDYRWPDNEQFF.

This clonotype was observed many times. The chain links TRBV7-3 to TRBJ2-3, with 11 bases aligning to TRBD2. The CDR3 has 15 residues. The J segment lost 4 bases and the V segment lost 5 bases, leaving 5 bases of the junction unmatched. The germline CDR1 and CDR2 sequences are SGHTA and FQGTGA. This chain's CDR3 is CASSGGLAAPDTQYF. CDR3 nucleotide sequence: TGTGCCAGCAGCGGGGGACTAGCGGCCCCAGATACGCAGTATTTT. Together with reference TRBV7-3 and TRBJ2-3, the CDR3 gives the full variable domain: GAGVSQTPSNKVTEKGKYVELRCDPISGHTALYWYRQSLGQGPEFLIYFQGTGAADDSGLPNDRFFAVRPEGSVSTLKIQRTERGDSAVYLCASSGGLAAPDTQYFGPGTRLTVL.

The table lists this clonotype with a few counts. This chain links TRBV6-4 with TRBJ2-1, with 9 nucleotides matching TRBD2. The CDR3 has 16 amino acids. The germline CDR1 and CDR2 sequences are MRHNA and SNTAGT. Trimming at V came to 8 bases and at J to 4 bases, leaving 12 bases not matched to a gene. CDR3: CASAIAGTSTYNEQFF. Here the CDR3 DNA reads TGTGCCAGCGCTATTGCAGGGACTAGCACTTACAATGAGCAGTTCTTC.

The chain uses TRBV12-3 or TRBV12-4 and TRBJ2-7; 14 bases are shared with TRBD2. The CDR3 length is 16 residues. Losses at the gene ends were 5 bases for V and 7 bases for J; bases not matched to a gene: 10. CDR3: CASSERLAGGPREQYF. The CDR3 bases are TGTGCCAGCAGTGAACGACTAGCGGGAGGGCCTCGGGAGCAGTACTTC.

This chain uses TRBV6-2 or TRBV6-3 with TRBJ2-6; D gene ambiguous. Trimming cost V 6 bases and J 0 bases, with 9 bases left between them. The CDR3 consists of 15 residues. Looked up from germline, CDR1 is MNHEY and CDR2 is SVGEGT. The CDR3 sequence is CASSQAFSGANVLTF. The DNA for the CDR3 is TGTGCCAGCAGCCAGGCTTTCTCTGGGGCCAACGTCCTGACTTTC.

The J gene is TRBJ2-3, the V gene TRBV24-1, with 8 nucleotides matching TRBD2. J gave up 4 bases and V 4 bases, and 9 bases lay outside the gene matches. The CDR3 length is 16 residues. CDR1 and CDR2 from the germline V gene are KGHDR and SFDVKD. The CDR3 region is CATSDLSREGSDTQYF. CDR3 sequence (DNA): TGTGCCACCAGTGACCTCTCTCGGGAGGGTTCAGATACGCAGTATTTT.

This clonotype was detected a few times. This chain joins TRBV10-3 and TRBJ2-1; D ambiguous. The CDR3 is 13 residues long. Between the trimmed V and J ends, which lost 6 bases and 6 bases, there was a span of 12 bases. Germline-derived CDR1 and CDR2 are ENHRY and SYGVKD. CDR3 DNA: TGTGCCATCAGCCCAGATAATGGCAATGAGCAGTTCTTC. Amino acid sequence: CAISPDNGNEQFF.

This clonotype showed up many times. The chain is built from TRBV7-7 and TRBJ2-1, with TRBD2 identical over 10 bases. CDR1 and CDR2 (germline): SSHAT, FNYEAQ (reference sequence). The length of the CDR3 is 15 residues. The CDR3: CASHAGLAPYNEQFF. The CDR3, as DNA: TGTGCTAGCCACGCGGGACTAGCGCCCTACAATGAGCAGTTCTTC. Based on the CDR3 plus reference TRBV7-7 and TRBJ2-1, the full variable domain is GAGVSQSPRYKVTKRGQDVTLRCDPISSHATLYWYQQALGQGPEFLTYFNYEAQPDKSGLPSDRFSAERPEGSISTLTIQRTEQRDSAMYRCASHAGLAPYNEQFFGPGTRLTVL.

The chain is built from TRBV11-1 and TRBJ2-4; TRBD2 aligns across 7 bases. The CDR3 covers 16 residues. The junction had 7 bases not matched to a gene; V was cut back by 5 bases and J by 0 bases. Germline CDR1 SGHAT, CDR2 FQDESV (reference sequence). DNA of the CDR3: TGTGCCAGCAGCGTGAGCGGGACCATAGCCAAAAACATTCAGTACTTC. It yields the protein CASSVSGTIAKNIQYF.

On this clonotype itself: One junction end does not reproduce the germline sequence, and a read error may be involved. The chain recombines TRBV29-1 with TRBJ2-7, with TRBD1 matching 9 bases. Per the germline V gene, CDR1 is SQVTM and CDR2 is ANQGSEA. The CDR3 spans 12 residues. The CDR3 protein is CGVGQGTYEQYF. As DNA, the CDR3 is TGCGGCGTGGGACAGGGTACCTACGAGCAGTACTTC.

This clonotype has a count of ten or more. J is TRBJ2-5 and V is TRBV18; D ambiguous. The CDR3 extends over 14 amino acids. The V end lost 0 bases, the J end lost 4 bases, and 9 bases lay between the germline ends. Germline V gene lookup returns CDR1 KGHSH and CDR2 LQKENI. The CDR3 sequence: CASSPPSPAETQYF. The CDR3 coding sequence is TGTGCCAGCTCACCACCGAGTCCAGCAGAGACCCAGTACTTC.

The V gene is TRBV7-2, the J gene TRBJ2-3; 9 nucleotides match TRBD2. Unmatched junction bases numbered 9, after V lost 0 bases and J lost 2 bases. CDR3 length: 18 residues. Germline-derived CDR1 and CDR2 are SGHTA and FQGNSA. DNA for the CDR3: TGTGCCAGCAGCTTAGCGCGTGTTGAGCGGGAGGTCACAGATACGCAGTATTTT. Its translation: CASSLARVEREVTDTQYF.

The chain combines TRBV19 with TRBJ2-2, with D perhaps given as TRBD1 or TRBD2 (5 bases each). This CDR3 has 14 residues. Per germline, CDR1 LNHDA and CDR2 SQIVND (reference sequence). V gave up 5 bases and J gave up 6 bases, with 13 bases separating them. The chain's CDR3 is CASSVGPTAGELFF. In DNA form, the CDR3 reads TGTGCCAGTAGTGTGGGACCGACGGCCGGGGAGCTGTTTTTT.

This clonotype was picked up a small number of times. The CDR3 nucleotides read TGTGCCAGCAGCGTAGCACTAGCGGGGAGTTTTTTCGGGGAGCTGTTTTTT. As protein: CASSVALAGSFFGELFF. This chain connects TRBV9 to TRBJ2-2; TRBD2 matches at 10 bases. The germline V gene has CDR1 SGDLS and CDR2 YYNGEE. The CDR3 is 17 residues long. V lost 0 bases and J lost 7; bases outside the gene matches: 9.

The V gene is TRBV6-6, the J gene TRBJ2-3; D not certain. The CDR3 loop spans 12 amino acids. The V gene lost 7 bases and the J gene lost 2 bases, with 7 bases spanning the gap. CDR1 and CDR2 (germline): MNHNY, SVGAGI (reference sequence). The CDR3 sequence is CASTQYTDTQYF. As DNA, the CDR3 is TGTGCCAGCACCCAGTACACAGATACGCAGTATTTT.

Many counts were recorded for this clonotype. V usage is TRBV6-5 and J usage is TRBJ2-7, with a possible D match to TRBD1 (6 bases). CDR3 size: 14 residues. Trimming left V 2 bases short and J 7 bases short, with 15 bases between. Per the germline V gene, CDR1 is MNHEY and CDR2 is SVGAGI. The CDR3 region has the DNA TGTGCCAGCAGTTACCGGTTGACAGGTGGGGAGCAGTACTTC. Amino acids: CASSYRLTGGEQYF.

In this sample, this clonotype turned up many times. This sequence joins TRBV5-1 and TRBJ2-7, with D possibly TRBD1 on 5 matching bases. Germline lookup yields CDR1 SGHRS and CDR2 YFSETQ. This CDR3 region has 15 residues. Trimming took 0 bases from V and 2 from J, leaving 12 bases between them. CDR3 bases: TGCGCCAGCAGCTTGGTCGCAGGGCCCGCCTACGAGCAGTACTTC. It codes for CASSLVAGPAYEQYF. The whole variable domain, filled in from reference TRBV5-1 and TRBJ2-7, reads KAGVTQTPRYLIKTRGQQVTLSCSPISGHRSVSWYQQTPGQGLQFLFEYFSETQRNKGNFPGRFSGRQFSNSRSEMNVSTLELGDSALYLCASSLVAGPAYEQYFGPGTRLTVT.

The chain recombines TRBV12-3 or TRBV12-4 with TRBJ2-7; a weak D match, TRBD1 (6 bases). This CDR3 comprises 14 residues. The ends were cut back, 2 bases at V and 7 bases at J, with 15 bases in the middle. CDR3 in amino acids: CASSLLSRQGEQYF. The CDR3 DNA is TGTGCCAGCAGTTTACTTTCACGGCAGGGGGAGCAGTACTTC.

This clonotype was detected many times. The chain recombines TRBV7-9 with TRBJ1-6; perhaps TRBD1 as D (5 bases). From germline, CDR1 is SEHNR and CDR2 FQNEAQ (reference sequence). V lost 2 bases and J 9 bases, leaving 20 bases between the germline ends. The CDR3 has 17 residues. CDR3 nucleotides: TGTGCCAGCAGCTTACCCCCATGGGGGGGGTCGCTTTCACCCCTCCACTTT. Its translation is CASSLPPWGGSLSPLHF. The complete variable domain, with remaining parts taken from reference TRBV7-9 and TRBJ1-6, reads DTGVSQNPRHKITKRGQNVTFRCDPISEHNRLYWYRQTLGQGPEFLTYFQNEAQLEKSRLLSDRFSAERPKGSFSTLEIQRTEQGDSAMYLCASSLPPWGGSLSPLHFGNGTRLTVT.

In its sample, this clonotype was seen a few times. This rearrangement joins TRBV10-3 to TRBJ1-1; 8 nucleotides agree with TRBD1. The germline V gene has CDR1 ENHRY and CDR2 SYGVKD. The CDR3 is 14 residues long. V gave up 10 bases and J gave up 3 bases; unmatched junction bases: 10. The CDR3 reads CATGQVSLDTEAFF. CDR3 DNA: TGTGCCACGGGACAGGTTAGTCTGGACACTGAAGCTTTCTTT.

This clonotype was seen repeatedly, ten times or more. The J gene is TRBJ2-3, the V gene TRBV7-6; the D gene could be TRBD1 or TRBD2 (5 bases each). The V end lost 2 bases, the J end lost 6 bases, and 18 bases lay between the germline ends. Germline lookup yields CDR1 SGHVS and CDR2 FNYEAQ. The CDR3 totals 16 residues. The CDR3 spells CASSLPHGLWGDTQYF. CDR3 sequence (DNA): TGTGCCAGCAGCTTACCCCATGGCCTGTGGGGGGATACGCAGTATTTT.

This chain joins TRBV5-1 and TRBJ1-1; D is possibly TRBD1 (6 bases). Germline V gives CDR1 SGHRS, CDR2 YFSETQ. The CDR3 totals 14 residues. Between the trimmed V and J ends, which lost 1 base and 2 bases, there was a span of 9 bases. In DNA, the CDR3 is TGCGCCAGCAGCTTGTACAGGGATAACACTGAAGCTTTCTTT. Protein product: CASSLYRDNTEAFF. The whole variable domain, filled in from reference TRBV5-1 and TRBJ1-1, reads KAGVTQTPRYLIKTRGQQVTLSCSPISGHRSVSWYQQTPGQGLQFLFEYFSETQRNKGNFPGRFSGRQFSNSRSEMNVSTLELGDSALYLCASSLYRDNTEAFFGQGTRLTVV.

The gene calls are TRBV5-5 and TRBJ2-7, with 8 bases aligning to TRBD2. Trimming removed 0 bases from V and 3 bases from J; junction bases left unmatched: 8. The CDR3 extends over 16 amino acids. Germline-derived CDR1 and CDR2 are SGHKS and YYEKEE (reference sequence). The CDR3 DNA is TGTGCCAGCAGCTTGGTGGTAGCGGGGCCTATCTACGAGCAGTACTTC. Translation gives CASSLVVAGPIYEQYF.